This is a list of T cell receptor beta chains from one sample in a study of blood T cell repertoires in COVID-19. The assay was immunoSEQ multiplex PCR, and TCRdb's table has in-frame clones only and misses some. The table shows around 150,000 clones, with under 90% occurring only once. The source material was peripheral blood. These receptors were obtained from a woman over 75 with acute or convalescent COVID-19. CDR3s include the opening cysteine and the closing phenylalanine or tryptophan. D genes are given only for firm matches. Only some rows state a clone size, as once, few, many or a class for expanded clones.

>-|TRBV5-1|TRBD2|TRBJ2-3
CASSWGLAGTTDTQYF
TGCGCCAGCAGCTGGGGACTAGCGGGGACCACAGATACGCAGTATTTT
>-|TRBV5-4|TRBD2|TRBJ2-3
CASSLGLAGGRSNTDTQYF
TGTGCCAGCAGCTTGGGGCTAGCGGGGGGCCGGAGTAACACAGATACGCAGTATTTT
>-|TRBV14|-|TRBJ2-7
CASSQLRDIVSYEQYF
TGTGCCAGCAGCCAGCTCCGGGACATCGTCTCCTACGAGCAGTACTTC
>few|TRBV4-3|TRBD2|TRBJ2-3
CASSQDGLAGGQAGTQYF
TGCGCCAGCAGCCAAGACGGGTTAGCGGGGGGCCAAGCTGGTACGCAGTATTTT
>-|TRBV5-4|-|TRBJ1-4
CASGRADEKLFF
TGTGCCAGCGGGCGGGCGGATGAAAAACTGTTTTTT
>-|TRBV11-2|-|TRBJ1-1
CASSSKGSWTEAFF
TGTGCCAGCAGCTCTAAGGGGTCATGGACTGAAGCTTTCTTT
>few|TRBV11-2|-|TRBJ2-1
CASSFDSGEFF
TGTGCCAGCAGCTTTGATTCGGGGGAGTTCTTC
>-|TRBV6-5|-|TRBJ1-1
CASRGGNLGTEAFF
TGTGCCAGCAGAGGGGGAAACCTGGGGACTGAAGCTTTCTTT
>-|TRBV7-9|-|TRBJ1-2
CASRSAKEYGYTF
TGTGCCAGCCGCTCTGCCAAGGAGTATGGCTACACCTTC
>-|TRBV6-4|-|TRBJ1-5
CASSDTDILSQPQHF
TGTGCCAGCAGTGACACCGACATACTGAGCCAGCCCCAGCATTTT
>-|TRBV10-2|TRBD1|TRBJ1-2
CASSESRGHYGYTF
TGCGCCAGCAGTGAGTCGAGGGGGCACTATGGCTACACCTTC
>-|TRBV7-2|TRBD2|TRBJ2-7
CASSLLAGARAYEQYF
TGTGCCAGCAGCTTACTAGCGGGAGCCCGGGCCTACGAGCAGTACTTC
>-|TRBV28|-|TRBJ2-3
CASSSGTDTQYF
TGTGCCAGCAGTTCAGGCACAGATACGCAGTATTTT
>-|TRBV12-5|-|TRBJ2-5
CASANRRGPGETQYF
TGTGCTAGTGCCAACCGGCGGGGGCCCGGAGAGACCCAGTACTTC
>-|TRBV7-2|TRBD1|TRBJ1-2
CASSFKGQGSYGYTF
TGTGCCAGCAGCTTTAAAGGACAGGGTAGTTATGGCTACACCTTC
>-|TRBV5-1|-|TRBJ2-3
CASSLEHPRSSTDTQYF
TGCGCCAGCAGCTTGGAGCACCCCAGGTCTAGCACAGATACGCAGTATTTT
>-|TRBV29-1|TRBD2|TRBJ2-1
CSARSGRAYEQFF
TGCAGCGCCAGAAGCGGGAGGGCCTATGAGCAGTTCTTC
>-|TRBV14|-|TRBJ2-1
CASSQDLGGRQFF
TGTGCCAGCAGCCAAGATCTGGGAGGCCGGCAGTTCTTC
>-|TRBV27|TRBD1|TRBJ1-5
CASSSGTGSNQPQHF
TGTGCCAGCAGTTCCGGGACAGGTAGCAATCAGCCCCAGCATTTT
>-|TRBV7-2|-|TRBJ1-6
CASSLAYRVRDSPLHF
TGTGCCAGCAGCTTAGCCTACAGGGTACGGGATTCACCCCTCCACTTT
>-|TRBV7-9|-|TRBJ1-3
CASSLGEVTGNTIYF
TGTGCCAGCAGCTTAGGCGAGGTTACTGGAAACACCATATATTTT
>-|TRBV5-1|-|TRBJ1-1
CASSKEGVLTEAFF
TGCGCCAGCAGCAAGGAAGGAGTCTTGACTGAAGCTTTCTTT
>once|TRBV14|TRBD2|TRBJ2-5
CASSQVGGGYEETQYF
TGTGCCAGCAGCCAAGTAGGCGGGGGGTACGAAGAGACCCAGTACTTC
>-|TRBV5-1|TRBD1|TRBJ1-2
CASSPDRVWGYTF
TGCGCCAGCAGCCCCGACAGGGTATGGGGCTACACCTTC
>-|TRBV2|TRBD2|TRBJ2-3
CASSGGRAVDTQYF
TGTGCCAGCAGCGGCGGGAGGGCCGTAGATACGCAGTATTTT
>once|TRBV3-1/TRBV3-2|-|TRBJ2-1
CASSQGRSIYNEQLF
TGTGCCAGCAGCCAAGGGCGGAGTATCTACAATGAGCAGCTCTTC
>-|TRBV27|TRBD1|TRBJ1-1
CASSQDRVVTEAFF
TGTGCCAGCAGTCAAGACAGGGTGGTAACTGAAGCTTTCTTT
>-|TRBV9|-|TRBJ1-2
CASSGLSDGYTF
TGTGCCAGCAGCGGATTGAGTGATGGCTACACCTTC
>-|TRBV4-2|-|TRBJ1-2
CASSQEPQDSYYGYTF
TGTGCCAGCAGCCAAGAGCCGCAAGACAGCTACTATGGCTACACCTTC
>-|TRBV11-1|TRBD1|TRBJ2-3
CASTFGTVLDTQYF
TGTGCCAGCACATTCGGGACAGTGCTAGATACGCAGTATTTT
>-|TRBV6-5|TRBD1|TRBJ1-1
CATYRDRGNTEAFF
TGTGCCACGTACCGGGACAGGGGGAACACTGAAGCTTTCTTT
>-|TRBV5-1|TRBD1|TRBJ2-3
CASSLPGGADTQYF
TGCGCCAGCAGCTTGCCAGGGGGCGCAGATACGCAGTATTTT
>-|TRBV18|-|TRBJ2-2
CASSPSGTGELFF
TGTGCCAGCTCACCCTCGGGAACCGGGGAGCTGTTTTTT
>-|TRBV5-1|-|TRBJ2-2
CASRDSPTGELFF
TGCGCCAGCAGGGATAGCCCCACCGGGGAGCTGTTTTTT
>-|TRBV3-1/TRBV3-2|TRBD2|TRBJ2-3
CASSQDRASGGFWTDTQYF
TGTGCCAGCAGCCAAGATAGGGCTAGCGGGGGATTTTGGACAGATACGCAGTATTTT
>-|TRBV28|-|TRBJ2-2
CASSLLGGGKGTGELFF
TGTGCCAGCAGTTTATTAGGGGGCGGGAAGGGCACCGGGGAGCTGTTTTTT
>-|TRBV14|-|TRBJ1-4
CASSQDPRGNNEKLFF
TGTGCCAGCAGCCAAGATCCCCGGGGAAATAATGAAAAACTGTTTTTT
>-|TRBV7-9|-|TRBJ2-1
CASSPLPSARSYNEQFF
TGTGCCAGCAGCCCTCTCCCTAGCGCACGCTCCTACAATGAGCAGTTCTTC
>-|TRBV29-1|-|TRBJ2-5
CSVESLRSGHPTETQYF
TGCAGCGTTGAATCTTTACGTTCCGGACACCCCACGGAGACCCAGTACTTC
>-|TRBV18|-|TRBJ2-7
CASSIPGAYEQYF
TGTGCCAGCTCAATCCCGGGAGCCTACGAGCAGTACTTC
>-|TRBV5-4|-|TRBJ2-5
CASSWDKETQYF
TGTGCCAGCAGCTGGGACAAGGAGACCCAGTACTTC
>-|TRBV7-9|TRBD1|TRBJ1-1
CASSEGDSEAFF
TGTGCCAGCAGCGAAGGGGACAGCGAAGCTTTCTTT
>once|TRBV6-5|TRBD1|TRBJ2-2
CASSRTGASGELFF
TGTGCCAGCAGCCGGACAGGGGCTAGCGGGGAGCTGTTTTTT
>-|TRBV10-3|TRBD2|TRBJ2-7
CAISAVHSGRGYEQYF
TGTGCCATCAGTGCGGTACATAGCGGGAGAGGTTACGAGCAGTACTTC